The 5 T cell receptor beta chains given below trace back to one sample, sequenced in a study of cytomegalovirus exposure and HLA in healthy donors. 13 Jbeta primers and 60 Vbeta primers were used for the PCR. Clones were sequenced by immunoSEQ multiplex PCR, and TCRdb holds only the in-frame ones, with some missing. The table records about 130,000 clones, about three quarters of them present only once. Sequencing was performed on PBMCs. The receptors were sampled from a woman aged 40 to 55 in good health and CMV-seronegative.

The chain employs TRBV28 and TRBJ2-1; 13 nucleotides agree with TRBD2. Germline assignment: CDR1 MDHEN and CDR2 SYDVKM. This CDR3 has 20 amino acids. J gave up 2 bases and V 6 bases, and 16 bases lay outside the gene matches. The chain's CDR3 is CASRGGQLAGGGGAYNEQFF. Written as DNA, the CDR3 is TGTGCCAGCAGGGGAGGTCAACTAGCGGGAGGGGGCGGGGCCTACAATGAGCAGTTCTTC.

This clone was counted a few times. This chain joins TRBV11-3 and TRBJ2-3; D unclear. Germline loops: CDR1 SGHNT, CDR2 YENEEA. The length of the CDR3 is 12 residues. With 4 bases removed from V and 4 bases from J, the gap between germline ends came to 6 bases. The CDR3 loop is CASSSSADTQYF. The CDR3 region has the DNA TGTGCCAGCAGCTCCTCTGCAGATACGCAGTATTTT.

This chain links TRBV19 with TRBJ2-5; weak D call: TRBD1 (5 bases). CDR3 length: 15 amino acids. Trimming stripped 1 base from V and 1 base from J, with 10 bases between. The germline V gene encodes CDR1 LNHDA and CDR2 SQIVND (reference sequence). The CDR3 DNA sequence: TGTGCCAGTAGTATAGTTTCGACAGCCCAAGAGACCCAGTACTTC. Translation: CASSIVSTAQETQYF.

The J gene is TRBJ2-7, the V gene TRBV7-9; 9 bases line up with TRBD2. Germline V gene sequence: CDR1 SEHNR, CDR2 FQNEAQ (reference sequence). The CDR3 is 15 residues long. The J segment lost 6 bases and the V segment lost 4 bases, leaving 10 bases of the junction unmatched. The CDR3 DNA sequence: TGTGCCAGCAGCTCACCGGGACTAGCTTTCTTCGAGCAGTACTTC. Protein: CASSSPGLAFFEQYF. Supplemented by reference TRBV7-9 and TRBJ2-7, the full variable domain reads DTGVSQNPRHKITKRGQNVTFRCDPISEHNRLYWYRQTLGQGPEFLTYFQNEAQLEKSRLLSDRFSAERPKGSFSTLEIQRTEQGDSAMYLCASSSPGLAFFEQYFGPGTRLTVT.

For the CDR3, the DNA is TGTGCCAGCAGTAACCGGGACAGGGTAAATGAAAAACTGTTTTTT. Protein product: CASSNRDRVNEKLFF. The genes are TRBV6-6 and TRBJ1-4; TRBD1 agrees at 9 bases. The junction had 6 bases not matched to a gene; V was cut back by 5 bases and J by 5 bases. This CDR3 has 15 residues. CDR1 MNHNY and CDR2 SVGAGI come from the germline V gene (reference sequence).